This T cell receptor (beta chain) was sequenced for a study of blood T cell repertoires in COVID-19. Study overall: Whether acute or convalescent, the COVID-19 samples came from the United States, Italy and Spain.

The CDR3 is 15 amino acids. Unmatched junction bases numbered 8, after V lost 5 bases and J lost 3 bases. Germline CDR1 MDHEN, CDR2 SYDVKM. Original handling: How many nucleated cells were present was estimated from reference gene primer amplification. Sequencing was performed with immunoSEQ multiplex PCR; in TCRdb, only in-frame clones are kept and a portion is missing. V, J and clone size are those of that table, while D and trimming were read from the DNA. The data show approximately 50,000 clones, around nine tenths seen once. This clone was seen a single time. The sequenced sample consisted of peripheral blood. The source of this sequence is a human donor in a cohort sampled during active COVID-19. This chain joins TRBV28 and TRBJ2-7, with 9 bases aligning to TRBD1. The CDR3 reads CASSPAGQGIYEQYV. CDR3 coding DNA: TGTGCCAGCAGTCCAGCCGGACAGGGGATCTACGAGCAGTACGTC.